A single sample is the source of the 21 T cell receptor beta chains below, sequenced in a study of cytomegalovirus exposure and HLA in healthy donors. 60 Vbeta and 13 Jbeta primers were used in PCR. Libraries were prepared by immunoSEQ multiplex PCR; TCRdb keeps only in-frame clonotypes and omits some of them. Among around 90,000 clones, more than 55% were seen once, and the ten largest hold around 2.5%. Source material: PBMCs. All receptors derive from a human donor in good health.

The chain is built from TRBV5-4 and TRBJ2-5; no firm D call. The V end was cut by 0 bases, the J end by 11 bases, with 11 bases between. The CDR3 spans 12 residues. Germline CDR1 and CDR2: SGHNT and YYREEE (reference sequence). CDR3 residues: CASSLDDLEQYF. The CDR3 DNA is TGTGCCAGCAGCTTGGACGACTTGGAGCAGTACTTC.

The chain carries TRBV11-2 and TRBJ2-7; D not certain. The CDR3 sequence is 13 residues long. V lost 7 bases and J 6 bases, leaving 16 bases between the germline ends. Per germline, CDR1 SGHAT and CDR2 FQNNGV. The CDR3 here is CASTLGFDGEQYF. CDR3 nucleotides: TGTGCCAGCACCCTCGGGTTCGACGGCGAGCAGTACTTC.

This clone was counted a few times. The rearrangement uses TRBV9 and TRBJ1-2, with TRBD1 matching 7 bases. V lost 3 bases, J lost 8 bases, and 7 bases stayed unmatched. The germline V gene has CDR1 SGDLS and CDR2 YYNGEE. The CDR3 covers 13 residues. The CDR3 sequence is CASSATGSEGYTF. Written as DNA, the CDR3 is TGTGCCAGCAGCGCGACAGGGTCAGAAGGCTACACCTTC.

The J gene is TRBJ1-3, the V gene TRBV7-8, with TRBD1 matching over 10 bases. The V gene end was trimmed by 5 bases and the J gene end by 0 bases; junction bases not matched to a gene: 10. CDR3 length equals 18 residues. The germline V gene encodes CDR1 SGHVS and CDR2 FQNEAQ. Written as DNA, the CDR3 is TGTGCCAGCAGCCGGGACAGGGGATCGACCGACTCTGGAAACACCATATATTTT. This encodes CASSRDRGSTDSGNTIYF.

The chain couples TRBV6-4 to TRBJ1-1; tentative D call: TRBD1 (5 bases). This CDR3 has 13 residues. Trimming cost V 8 bases and J 10 bases, with 20 bases left between them. Germline CDR1 and CDR2: MRHNA and SNTAGT. The CDR3 sequence is CASLPPGGMVAFF. In DNA, the CDR3 is TGTGCCAGCTTACCGCCGGGGGGGATGGTAGCTTTCTTT.

This clone was recorded only once. V usage is TRBV30 and J usage is TRBJ2-7, with a weak D call TRBD1 (7 bases). The germline V gene encodes CDR1 GTSNPN and CDR2 SVGIG (reference sequence). The length of the CDR3 is 14 residues. V lost 0 bases, J lost 5 bases, and 14 bases lay in between. The CDR3 sequence is CAWSVHPRGDEQYF. DNA for the CDR3: TGTGCCTGGAGTGTACACCCCAGGGGGGACGAGCAGTACTTC.

This clone was seen only a few times. The chain employs TRBV2 and TRBJ1-6; no firm D call. The length of the CDR3 is 14 residues. Trimming pared 6 bases from V and 6 bases from J, leaving 12 bases between. Germline CDR1 and CDR2: SNHLY and FYNNEI. DNA for the CDR3: TGTGCCAGCAGCCCACGGGTCATTAATTCACCCCTCCACTTT. This translates into CASSPRVINSPLHF. Combining the CDR3 with reference TRBV2 and TRBJ1-6 gives the whole variable domain EPEVTQTPSHQVTQMGQEVILRCVPISNHLYFYWYRQILGQKVEFLVSFYNNEISEKSEIFDDQFSVERPDGSNFTLKIRSTKLEDSAMYFCASSPRVINSPLHFGNGTRLTVT.

This clone was counted once. V is TRBV5-3 and J is TRBJ1-2, with TRBD1 matching over 10 bases. TRBV5-3 is filed as an ORF, its function uncertain. CDR3 length equals 14 residues. V shed 5 bases, J shed 6 bases, and the junction held 7 bases outside the gene matches. The CDR3 loop is CARSAGQGRDGYTF. The DNA of the CDR3 is TGTGCCAGAAGTGCGGGACAGGGGAGGGATGGCTACACCTTC.

V is TRBV7-2 and J is TRBJ1-2; the match to TRBD1 covers 8 bases. V dropped 2 bases and J dropped 11; count of bases not matched to a gene: 13. This CDR3 has 15 amino acids. Germline CDR1 SGHTA, CDR2 FQGNSA. The DNA for the CDR3 is TGTGCCAGCAGCTTACCCCAGGGGGCGTTTCAAAGGTACACCTTC. Its translation: CASSLPQGAFQRYTF. The full variable domain, with the rest looked up from reference TRBV7-2 and TRBJ1-2, is GAGVSQSPSNKVTEKGKDVELRCDPISGHTALYWYRQSLGQGLEFLIYFQGNSAPDKSGLPSDRFSAERTGGSVSTLTIQRTQQEDSAVYLCASSLPQGAFQRYTFGSGTRLTVV.

This rearrangement joins TRBV5-1 to TRBJ2-2; D might be TRBD1 (6 bases). The germline gives CDR1 SGHRS, CDR2 YFSETQ. V was trimmed by 2 bases and J by 4 bases, leaving 6 bases between them. This CDR3 is built from 13 residues. The CDR3 spells CASSLQGTGELFF. CDR3 coding DNA: TGCGCCAGCAGCTTACAGGGCACCGGGGAGCTGTTTTTT.

The chain combines TRBV9 with TRBJ2-3; 9 bases line up with TRBD2. Per germline, CDR1 SGDLS and CDR2 YYNGEE. The CDR3 sequence is 17 residues long. Germline trimming cut 0 bases from V and 4 bases from J; bases unmatched to any gene: 9. DNA of the CDR3: TGTGCCAGCAGCGTAGGGCGGGGGGGCTCCGTCGCAGATACGCAGTATTTT. As protein: CASSVGRGGSVADTQYF.

This chain connects TRBV10-3 to TRBJ1-5; 10 nucleotides line up with TRBD1. This CDR3 region has 16 residues. The germline CDR1 and CDR2 sequences are ENHRY and SYGVKD. V was clipped by 2 bases and J by 6 bases; unmatched bases: 7. This chain's CDR3 is CAISEPGTGEVQPQHF. In DNA, the CDR3 is TGTGCCATCAGTGAGCCTGGGACAGGGGAAGTTCAGCCCCAGCATTTT.

Written as DNA, the CDR3 is TGTGCCAGCAGCCAAAGACTAGCGGGGGAGCAGTTCTTC. This encodes CASSQRLAGEQFF. This chain links TRBV9 with TRBJ2-1; TRBD2 matches 11 bases. The CDR3 is 13 amino acids. V lost 4 bases, J lost 10 bases, and 4 bases stayed unmatched. Germline V gene lookup returns CDR1 SGDLS and CDR2 YYNGEE.

The chain combines TRBV10-3 with TRBJ1-2; TRBD1 aligns across 7 bases. From germline, CDR1 is ENHRY and CDR2 SYGVKD. CDR3 length: 16 amino acids. V trimming: 2 bases; J trimming: 6 bases; junction bases outside the gene matches: 12. The CDR3 protein is CAISEPTRAGGNGYTF. The CDR3 DNA sequence: TGTGCCATCAGTGAGCCTACAAGGGCAGGGGGTAATGGCTACACCTTC.

This clone was seen a few times. The rearrangement links TRBV11-2 to TRBJ1-2; the D is unclear. The CDR3 spans 14 residues. V was cut by 1 base and J by 6 bases, with 12 bases left in between. The V gene's germline CDR1 is SGHAT and CDR2 FQNNGV. CDR3: CASSLGTRENGYTF. In DNA form, the CDR3 reads TGTGCCAGCAGCTTAGGAACTCGTGAGAATGGCTACACCTTC.

This chain connects TRBV7-8 to TRBJ2-1; D is possibly TRBD2 (5 bases). The CDR3 contains 16 residues. V lost 5 bases and J 8 bases, leaving 22 bases between the germline ends. Germline CDR1 is SGHVS and CDR2 is FQNEAQ. DNA of the CDR3: TGTGCCAGCAGCCCGAAGGGCCTAGCTGGTGGCTATGAGCAGTTCTTC. It is translated as CASSPKGLAGGYEQFF.

This chain uses TRBV27 with TRBJ2-6; 9 nucleotides agree with TRBD1. Germline loops: CDR1 MNHEY, CDR2 SMNVEV (reference sequence). V lost 4 bases, J lost 0 bases, and 16 bases stayed unmatched. CDR3 size: 21 residues. CDR3 protein: CASSSLPGQGSSNSGANVLTF. In DNA form, the CDR3 reads TGTGCCAGCAGTTCGTTGCCGGGACAGGGATCCTCAAACTCTGGGGCCAACGTCCTGACTTTC.

The sample holds a few counts of this clone. V is TRBV9 and J is TRBJ1-3; tentative D call: TRBD1 (5 bases). The ends were cut back, 2 bases at V and 4 bases at J, with 10 bases in the middle. The germline gives CDR1 SGDLS, CDR2 YYNGEE. The CDR3 spans 14 residues. CDR3 nucleotide sequence: TGTGCCAGCAGCGTTTCGGGGGGAGGAAACACCATATATTTT. It encodes CASSVSGGGNTIYF.

This chain joins TRBV4-3 and TRBJ2-7, with 9 bases that match TRBD1. The J segment lost 4 bases and the V segment lost 2 bases, leaving 6 bases of the junction unmatched. The germline gives CDR1 LGHNA, CDR2 YSLEER. The CDR3 consists of 15 residues. CDR3 sequence (DNA): TGCGCCAGCAGCCAATACGACAGGGGGTCATACGAGCAGTACTTC. This sequence encodes CASSQYDRGSYEQYF.

This clone was counted between two and nine times. V usage is TRBV30 and J usage is TRBJ2-5; D uncertain. CDR3 length: 12 residues. In germline, CDR1 is GTSNPN, CDR2 SVGIG (reference sequence). With 4 bases removed from V and 3 bases from J, the gap between germline ends came to 9 bases. The DNA of the CDR3 is TGTGCCTGGACTGTTAGAAAAGAGACCCAGTACTTC. This gives the protein CAWTVRKETQYF.

The chain is built from TRBV6-1 and TRBJ1-4, with no clear D. Per germline, CDR1 MNHNS and CDR2 SASEGT. The V and J ends lost 3 bases and 8 bases respectively, with 13 bases between them. The CDR3 is made up of 14 amino acids. The CDR3 nucleotides are TGTGCCAGCAGTGATATATTATTGAGGGAAAAACTGTTTTTT. Protein sequence: CASSDILLREKLFF.